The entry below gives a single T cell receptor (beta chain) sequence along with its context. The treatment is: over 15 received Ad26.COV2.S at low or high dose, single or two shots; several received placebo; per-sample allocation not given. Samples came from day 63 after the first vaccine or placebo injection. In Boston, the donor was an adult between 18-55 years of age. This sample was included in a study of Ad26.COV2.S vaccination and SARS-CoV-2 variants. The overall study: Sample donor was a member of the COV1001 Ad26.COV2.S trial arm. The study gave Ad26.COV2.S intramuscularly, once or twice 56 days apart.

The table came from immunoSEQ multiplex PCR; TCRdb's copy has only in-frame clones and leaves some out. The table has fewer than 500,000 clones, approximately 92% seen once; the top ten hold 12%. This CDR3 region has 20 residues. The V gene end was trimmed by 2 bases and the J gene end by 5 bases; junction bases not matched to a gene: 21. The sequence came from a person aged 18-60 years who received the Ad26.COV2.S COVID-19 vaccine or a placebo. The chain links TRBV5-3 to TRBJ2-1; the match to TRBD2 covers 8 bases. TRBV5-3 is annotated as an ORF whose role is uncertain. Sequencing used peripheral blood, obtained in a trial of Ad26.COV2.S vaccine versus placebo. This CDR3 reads CARSFRLARRASLSHNEQFF. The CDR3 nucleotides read TGTGCCAGAAGCTTCCGACTAGCGAGGAGGGCCTCTTTAAGCCACAATGAGCAGTTCTTC.